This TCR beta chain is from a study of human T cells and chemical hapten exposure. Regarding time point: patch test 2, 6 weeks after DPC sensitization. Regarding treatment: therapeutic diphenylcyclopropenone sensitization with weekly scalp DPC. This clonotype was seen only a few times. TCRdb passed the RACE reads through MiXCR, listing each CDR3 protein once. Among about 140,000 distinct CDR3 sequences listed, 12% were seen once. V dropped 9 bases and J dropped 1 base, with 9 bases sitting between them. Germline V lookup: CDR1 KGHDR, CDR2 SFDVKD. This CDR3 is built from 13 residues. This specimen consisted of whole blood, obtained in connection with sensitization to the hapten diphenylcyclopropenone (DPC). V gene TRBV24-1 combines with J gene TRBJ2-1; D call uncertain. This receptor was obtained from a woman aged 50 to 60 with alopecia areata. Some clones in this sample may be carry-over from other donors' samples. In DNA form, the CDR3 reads TGTGCCACCGCCCTGAGATCCTACAATGAGCAGTTCTTC. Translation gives CATALRSYNEQFF.